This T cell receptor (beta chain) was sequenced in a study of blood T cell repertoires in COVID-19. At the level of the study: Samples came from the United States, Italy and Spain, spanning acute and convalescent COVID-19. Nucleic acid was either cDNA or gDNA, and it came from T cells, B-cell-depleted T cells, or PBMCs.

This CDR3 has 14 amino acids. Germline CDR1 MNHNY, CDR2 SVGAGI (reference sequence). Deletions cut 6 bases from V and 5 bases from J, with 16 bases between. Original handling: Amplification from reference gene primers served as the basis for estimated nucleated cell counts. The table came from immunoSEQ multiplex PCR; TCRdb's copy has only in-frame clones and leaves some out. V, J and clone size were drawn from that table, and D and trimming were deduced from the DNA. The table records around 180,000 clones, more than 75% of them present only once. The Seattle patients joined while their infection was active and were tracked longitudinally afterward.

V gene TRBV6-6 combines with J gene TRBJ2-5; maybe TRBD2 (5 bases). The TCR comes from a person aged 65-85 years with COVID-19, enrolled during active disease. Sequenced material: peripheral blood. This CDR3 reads CASRPDYPPETQYF. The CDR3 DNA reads TGTGCCAGCAGGCCCGACTATCCCCCTGAGACCCAGTACTTC.